This TCR beta chain was captured by sequencing in a study of cytomegalovirus exposure and HLA in healthy donors. Study-level findings and limits: V- and J-gene trimming in TCR beta was tied to a missense DCLRE1C variant by an analysis performed later. Some highly shared sequence variants likely arose as a pipeline artifact.

This clone showed up just a few times. Its specificity is unknown. In the PCR, 60 Vbeta and 13 Jbeta primers were used. Method: immunoSEQ multiplex PCR; TCRdb's copy keeps in-frame clones and lacks some. Of 100,000 or so clones in the sample, 15% were seen once. V gave up 9 bases and J gave up 0 bases, with 9 bases separating them. The CDR3 covers 13 residues. Germline CDR1 reads MDHEN; CDR2 reads SYDVKM. The chain employs TRBV28 and TRBJ1-5; D call uncertain. The source is a female donor in good health and CMV-seronegative. Material: PBMCs. Here the CDR3 DNA reads TGTGCCAGTGGAGTCTCTAGCAATCAGCCCCAGCATTTT. Translated: CASGVSSNQPQHF.